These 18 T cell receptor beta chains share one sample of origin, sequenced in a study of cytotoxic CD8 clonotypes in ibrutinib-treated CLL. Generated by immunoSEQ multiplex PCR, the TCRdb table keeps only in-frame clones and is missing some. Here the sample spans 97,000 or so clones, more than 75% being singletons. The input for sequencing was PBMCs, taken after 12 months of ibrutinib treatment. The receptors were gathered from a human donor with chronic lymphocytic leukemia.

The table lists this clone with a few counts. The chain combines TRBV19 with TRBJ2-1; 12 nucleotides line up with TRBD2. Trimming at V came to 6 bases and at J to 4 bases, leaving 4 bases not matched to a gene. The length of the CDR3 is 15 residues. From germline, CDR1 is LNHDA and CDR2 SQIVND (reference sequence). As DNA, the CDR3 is TGTGCCAGTAGCGGACTAGCGGGGTCTTACAATGAGCAGTTCTTC. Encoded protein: CASSGLAGSYNEQFF.

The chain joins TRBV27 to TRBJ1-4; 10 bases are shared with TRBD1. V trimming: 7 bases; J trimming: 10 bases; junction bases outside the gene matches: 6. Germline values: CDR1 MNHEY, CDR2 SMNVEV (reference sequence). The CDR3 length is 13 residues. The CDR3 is CASKTGGAGKLFF. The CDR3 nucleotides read TGTGCCAGCAAGACAGGGGGCGCAGGAAAACTGTTTTTT.

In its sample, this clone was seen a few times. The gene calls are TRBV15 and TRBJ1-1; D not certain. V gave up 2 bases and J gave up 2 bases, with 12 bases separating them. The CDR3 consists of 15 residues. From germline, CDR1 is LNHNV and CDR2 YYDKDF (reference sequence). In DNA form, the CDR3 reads TGTGCCACCAGCAGAACTCCCACCGGAAACACTGAAGCTTTCTTT. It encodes CATSRTPTGNTEAFF.

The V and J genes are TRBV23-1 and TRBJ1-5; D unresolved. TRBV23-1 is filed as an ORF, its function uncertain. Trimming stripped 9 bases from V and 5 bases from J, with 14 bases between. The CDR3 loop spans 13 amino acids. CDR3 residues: CARARTEYQPQHF. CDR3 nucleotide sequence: TGCGCCAGGGCGAGAACGGAATATCAGCCCCAGCATTTT.

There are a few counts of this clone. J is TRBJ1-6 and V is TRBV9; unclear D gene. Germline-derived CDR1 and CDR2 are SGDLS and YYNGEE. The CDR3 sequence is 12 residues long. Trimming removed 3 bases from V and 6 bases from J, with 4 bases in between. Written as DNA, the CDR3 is TGTGCCAGCAGCGCGATTAATTCACCCCTCCACTTT. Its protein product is CASSAINSPLHF.

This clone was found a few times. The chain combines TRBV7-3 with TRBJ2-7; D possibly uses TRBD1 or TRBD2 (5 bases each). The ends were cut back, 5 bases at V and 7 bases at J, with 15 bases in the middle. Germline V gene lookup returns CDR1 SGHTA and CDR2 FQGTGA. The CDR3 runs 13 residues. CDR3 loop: CASSPGLSFEQYF. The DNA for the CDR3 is TGTGCCAGCAGCCCGGGGCTTTCTTTTGAGCAGTACTTC.

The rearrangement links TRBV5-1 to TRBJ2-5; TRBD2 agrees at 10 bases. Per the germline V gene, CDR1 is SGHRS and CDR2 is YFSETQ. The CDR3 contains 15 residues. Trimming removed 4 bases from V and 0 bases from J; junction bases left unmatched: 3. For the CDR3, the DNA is TGCGCCAGCAGCCTCGGGACTAGCGACCAAGAGACCCAGTACTTC. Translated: CASSLGTSDQETQYF.

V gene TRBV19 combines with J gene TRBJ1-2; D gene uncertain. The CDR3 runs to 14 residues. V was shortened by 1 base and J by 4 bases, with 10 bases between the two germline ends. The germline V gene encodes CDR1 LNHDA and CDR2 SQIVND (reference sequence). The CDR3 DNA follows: TGTGCCAGTAGTATAGGCGGAGGATTCTATGGCTACACCTTC. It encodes CASSIGGGFYGYTF.

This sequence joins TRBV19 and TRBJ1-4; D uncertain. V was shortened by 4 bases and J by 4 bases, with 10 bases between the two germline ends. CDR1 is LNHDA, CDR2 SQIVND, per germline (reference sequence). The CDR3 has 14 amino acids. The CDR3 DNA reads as TGTGCCAGTAGTAGGACTTACGGTAATGAAAAACTGTTTTTT. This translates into CASSRTYGNEKLFF.

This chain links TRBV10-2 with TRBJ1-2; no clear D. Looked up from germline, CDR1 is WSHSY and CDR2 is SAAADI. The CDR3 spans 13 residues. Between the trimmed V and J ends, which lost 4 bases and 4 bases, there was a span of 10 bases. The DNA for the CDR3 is TGCGCCAGCAGTGTAGAACACAGCTATGGCTACACCTTC. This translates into CASSVEHSYGYTF.

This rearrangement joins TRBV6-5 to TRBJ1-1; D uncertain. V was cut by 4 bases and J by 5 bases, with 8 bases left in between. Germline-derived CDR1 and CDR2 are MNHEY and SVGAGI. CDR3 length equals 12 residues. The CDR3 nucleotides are TGTGCCAGCAGTTCCGTAAGGACTGAAGCTTTCTTT. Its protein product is CASSSVRTEAFF.

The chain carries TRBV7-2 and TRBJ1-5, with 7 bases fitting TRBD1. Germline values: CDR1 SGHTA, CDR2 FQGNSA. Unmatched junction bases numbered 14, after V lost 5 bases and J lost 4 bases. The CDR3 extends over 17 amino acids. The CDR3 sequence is CASSPGTAARGNQPQHF. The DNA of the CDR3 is TGTGCCAGCAGCCCCGGGACAGCAGCTCGGGGGAATCAGCCCCAGCATTTT.

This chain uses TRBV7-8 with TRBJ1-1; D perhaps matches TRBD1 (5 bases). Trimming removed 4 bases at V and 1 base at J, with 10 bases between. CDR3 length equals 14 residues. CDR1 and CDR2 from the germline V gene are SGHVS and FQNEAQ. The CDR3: CASSYRRGNTEAFF. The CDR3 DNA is TGTGCCAGCAGCTACCGAAGGGGGAACACTGAAGCTTTCTTT.

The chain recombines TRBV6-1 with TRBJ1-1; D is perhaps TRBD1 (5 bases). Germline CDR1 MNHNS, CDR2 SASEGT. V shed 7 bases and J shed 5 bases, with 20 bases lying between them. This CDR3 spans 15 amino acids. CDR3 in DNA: TGTGCCAGCATTCAACCAGGGCCCGGATCGACTGAAGCTTTCTTT. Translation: CASIQPGPGSTEAFF.

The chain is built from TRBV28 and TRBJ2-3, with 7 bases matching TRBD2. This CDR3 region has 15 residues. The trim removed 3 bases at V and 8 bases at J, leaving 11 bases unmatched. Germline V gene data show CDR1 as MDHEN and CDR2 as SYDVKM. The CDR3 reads CASSFSTSPSGTQYF. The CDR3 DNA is TGTGCCAGCAGTTTCTCGACTAGCCCCTCGGGTACGCAGTATTTT.

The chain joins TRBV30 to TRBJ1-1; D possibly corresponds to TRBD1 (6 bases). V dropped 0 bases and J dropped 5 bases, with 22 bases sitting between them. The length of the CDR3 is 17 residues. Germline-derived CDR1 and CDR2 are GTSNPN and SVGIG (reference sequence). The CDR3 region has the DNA TGTGCCTGGAGTGTAGTAGGAGCAGGGGCGCGTCTTACTGAAGCTTTCTTT. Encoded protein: CAWSVVGAGARLTEAFF.

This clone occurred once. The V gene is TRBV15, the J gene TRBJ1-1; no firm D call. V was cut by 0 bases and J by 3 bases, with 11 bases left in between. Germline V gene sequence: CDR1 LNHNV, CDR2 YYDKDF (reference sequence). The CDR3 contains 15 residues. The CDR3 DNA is TGTGCCACCAGCAGAGATCCCACCCACTACACTGAAGCTTTCTTT. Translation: CATSRDPTHYTEAFF.

Written as DNA, the CDR3 is TGTGCCAGCAGCGCCCACGTATCCGGCACTGAAGCTTTCTTT. Protein: CASSAHVSGTEAFF. The chain recombines TRBV6-5 with TRBJ1-1; unclear D gene. V was cut by 6 bases and J by 4 bases, with 15 bases left in between. The CDR3 spans 14 residues. Germline V gene sequence: CDR1 MNHEY, CDR2 SVGAGI.